Only a few counts were recorded for the clone carrying this T cell receptor beta chain. Its target is unknown. The data stem from a study of beta chain features in type 1 diabetes. The study reverse transcribed the entire isolated RNA, so it sequenced expressed TCRB transcripts. Repertoires were generated with immunoSEQ multiplex PCR, while TCRdb's copy carries only in-frame clones and drops some. The top ten hold about 0.75% of the sample, which has about 160,000 clones, around 9% seen once. Each of the CD4+ naive, central memory, regulatory and stem cell-like memory populations was sorted via CD45RO/CCR7/CD25/CD127/CD95/CD27. Sorted cells reached over 95% purity in every population. Study results and caveats: Reduced insertions and increased deletions marked VDJ junctions in type 1 diabetes patients. Significant though moderate, a shortening of TCRB CDR3s appeared in all four CD4+ subsets of Type 1 diabetes patients. Within the patient group, naive, central memory and Treg TCRB repertoires appeared more similar to each other than within healthy donors.

V was clipped by 6 bases and J by 0 bases, with 9 bases between them. The CDR3 has 14 amino acids. The germline CDR1 and CDR2 sequences are MDHEN and SYDVKM. The J gene is TRBJ1-3, the V gene TRBV28; D gene ambiguous. Sequenced sample: central memory CD4+ T cells from blood. The TCR originated in a woman in her 30s with type 1 diabetes. The CDR3 DNA is TGTGCCAGCAGAACAGCTGCCTCTGGAAACACCATATATTTT. This sequence encodes CASRTAASGNTIYF.